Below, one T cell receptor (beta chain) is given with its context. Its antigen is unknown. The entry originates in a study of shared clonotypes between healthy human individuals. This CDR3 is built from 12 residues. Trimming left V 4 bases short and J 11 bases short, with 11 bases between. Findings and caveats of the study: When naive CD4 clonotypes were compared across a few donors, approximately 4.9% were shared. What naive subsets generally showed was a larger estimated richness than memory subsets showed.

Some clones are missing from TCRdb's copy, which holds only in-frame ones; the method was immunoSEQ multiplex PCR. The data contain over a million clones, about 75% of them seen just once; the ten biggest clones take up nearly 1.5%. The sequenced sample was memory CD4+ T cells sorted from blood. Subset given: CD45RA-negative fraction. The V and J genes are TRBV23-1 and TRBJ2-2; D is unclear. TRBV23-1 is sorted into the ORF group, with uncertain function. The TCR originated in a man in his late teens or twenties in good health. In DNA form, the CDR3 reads TGCGCCAGCAGTCCCAACCGGTCAGAGCTGTTTTTT. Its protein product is CASSPNRSELFF.